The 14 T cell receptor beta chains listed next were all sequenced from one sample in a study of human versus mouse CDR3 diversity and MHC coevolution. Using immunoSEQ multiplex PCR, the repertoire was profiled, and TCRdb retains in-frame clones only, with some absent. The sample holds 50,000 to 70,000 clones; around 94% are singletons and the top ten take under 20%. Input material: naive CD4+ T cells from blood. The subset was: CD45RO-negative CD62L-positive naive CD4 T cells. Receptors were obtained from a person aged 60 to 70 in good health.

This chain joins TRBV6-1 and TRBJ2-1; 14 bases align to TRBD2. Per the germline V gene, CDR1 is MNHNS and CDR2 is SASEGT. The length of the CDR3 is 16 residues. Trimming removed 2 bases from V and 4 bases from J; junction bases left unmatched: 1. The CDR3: CASSERTSGRYNEQFF. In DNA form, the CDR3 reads TGTGCCAGCAGTGAAAGGACTAGCGGGAGGTACAATGAGCAGTTCTTC.

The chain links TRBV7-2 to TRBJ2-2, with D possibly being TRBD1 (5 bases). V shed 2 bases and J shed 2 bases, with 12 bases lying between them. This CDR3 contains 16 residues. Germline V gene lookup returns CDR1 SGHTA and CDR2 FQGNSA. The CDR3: CASSLFAQGNTGELFF. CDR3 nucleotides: TGTGCCAGCAGCTTATTTGCGCAGGGTAACACCGGGGAGCTGTTTTTT. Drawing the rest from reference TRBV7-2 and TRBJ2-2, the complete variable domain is GAGVSQSPSNKVTEKGKDVELRCDPISGHTALYWYRQSLGQGLEFLIYFQGNSAPDKSGLPSDRFSAERTGGSVSTLTIQRTQQEDSAVYLCASSLFAQGNTGELFFGEGSRLTVL.

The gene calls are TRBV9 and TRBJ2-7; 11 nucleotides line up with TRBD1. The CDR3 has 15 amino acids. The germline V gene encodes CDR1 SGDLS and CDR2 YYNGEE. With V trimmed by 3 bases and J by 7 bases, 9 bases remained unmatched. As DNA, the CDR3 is TGTGCCAGCAGCGCCCCACCGGGACAGGGGGGAGAGCAGTACTTC. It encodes CASSAPPGQGGEQYF.

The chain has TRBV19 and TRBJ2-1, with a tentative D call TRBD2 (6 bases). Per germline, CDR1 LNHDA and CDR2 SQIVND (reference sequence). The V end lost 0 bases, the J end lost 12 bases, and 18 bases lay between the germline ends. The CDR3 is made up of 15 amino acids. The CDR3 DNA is TGTGCCAGTAGTATAGATATGAAGGACGGGAGAAGGCAGTTCTTC. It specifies CASSIDMKDGRRQFF.

CDR3 sequence reads: CASSGQYLGSYEQYF. For the CDR3, the DNA is TGTGCCAGTAGCGGACAGTACCTAGGCTCCTACGAGCAGTACTTC. V usage is TRBV19 and J usage is TRBJ2-7; tentatively, D is TRBD1 (6 bases). Trimming took off 6 bases at V and 0 bases at J, with 15 bases between the two ends. Germline CDR1 and CDR2: LNHDA and SQIVND (reference sequence). CDR3 size: 15 residues.

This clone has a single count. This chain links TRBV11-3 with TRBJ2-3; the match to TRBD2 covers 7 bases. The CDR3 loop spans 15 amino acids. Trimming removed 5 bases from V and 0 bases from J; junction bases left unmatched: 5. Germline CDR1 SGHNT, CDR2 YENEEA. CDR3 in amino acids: CASSRGGLSTDTQYF. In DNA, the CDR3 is TGTGCCAGCAGCCGCGGGGGACTAAGCACAGATACGCAGTATTTT.

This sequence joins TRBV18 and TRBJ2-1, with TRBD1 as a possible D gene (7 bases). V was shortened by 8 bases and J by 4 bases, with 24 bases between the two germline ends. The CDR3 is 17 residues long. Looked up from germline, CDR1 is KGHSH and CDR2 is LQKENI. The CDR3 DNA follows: TGTGCCAGCCTCGATCCAGGGGGACTCCCTAAGTACAATGAGCAGTTCTTC. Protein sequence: CASLDPGGLPKYNEQFF. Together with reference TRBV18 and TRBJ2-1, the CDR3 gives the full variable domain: NAGVMQNPRHLVRRRGQEARLRCSPMKGHSHVYWYRQLPEEGLKFMVYLQKENIIDESGMPKERFSAEFPKEGPSILRIQQVVRGDSAAYFCASLDPGGLPKYNEQFFGPGTRLTVL.

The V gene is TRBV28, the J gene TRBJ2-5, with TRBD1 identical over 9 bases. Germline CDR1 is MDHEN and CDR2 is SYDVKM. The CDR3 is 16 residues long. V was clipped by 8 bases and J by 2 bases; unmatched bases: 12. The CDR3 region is CASRGAGQGVQETQYF. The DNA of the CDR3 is TGTGCCAGCCGGGGAGCGGGACAGGGCGTACAAGAGACCCAGTACTTC.

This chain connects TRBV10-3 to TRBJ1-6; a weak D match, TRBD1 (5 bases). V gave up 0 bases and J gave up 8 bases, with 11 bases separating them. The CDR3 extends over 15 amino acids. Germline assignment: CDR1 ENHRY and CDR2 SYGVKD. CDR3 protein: CAISESRAGDSPLHF. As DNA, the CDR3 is TGTGCCATCAGTGAGTCTCGGGCGGGGGATTCACCCCTCCACTTT.

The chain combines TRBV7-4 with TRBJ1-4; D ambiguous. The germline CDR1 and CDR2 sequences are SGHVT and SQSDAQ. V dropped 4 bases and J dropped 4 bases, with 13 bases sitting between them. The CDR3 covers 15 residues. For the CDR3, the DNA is TGTGCCAGCAGCTCCCAACACCGATATAATGAAAAACTGTTTTTT. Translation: CASSSQHRYNEKLFF.

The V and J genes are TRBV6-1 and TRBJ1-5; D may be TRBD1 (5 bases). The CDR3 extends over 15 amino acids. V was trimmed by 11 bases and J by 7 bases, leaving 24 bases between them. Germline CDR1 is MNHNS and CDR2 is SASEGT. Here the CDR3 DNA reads TGTGCCTGTTCCGTCTTCGGGGGATCGGAACAGCCCCAGCATTTT. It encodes CACSVFGGSEQPQHF.

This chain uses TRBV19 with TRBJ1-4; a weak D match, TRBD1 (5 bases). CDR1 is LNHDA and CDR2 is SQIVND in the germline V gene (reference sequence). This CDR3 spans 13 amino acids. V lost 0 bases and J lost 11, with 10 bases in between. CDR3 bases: TGTGCCAGTAGTATAGACAGGGAAGGGAAACTGTTTTTT. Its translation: CASSIDREGKLFF.

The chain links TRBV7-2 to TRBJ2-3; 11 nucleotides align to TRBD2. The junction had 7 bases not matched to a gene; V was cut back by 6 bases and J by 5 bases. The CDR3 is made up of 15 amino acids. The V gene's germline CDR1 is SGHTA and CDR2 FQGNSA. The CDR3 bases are TGTGCCAGCAGTTTTTATAGCGGGGGGGGAGATACGCAGTATTTT. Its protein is CASSFYSGGGDTQYF.

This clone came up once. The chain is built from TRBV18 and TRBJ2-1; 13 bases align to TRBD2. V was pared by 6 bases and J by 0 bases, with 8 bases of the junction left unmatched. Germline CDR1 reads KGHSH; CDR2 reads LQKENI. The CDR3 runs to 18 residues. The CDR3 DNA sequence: TGTGCCAGCTCCCCCGGGACTAGCGGGGCGAGCTCCTACAATGAGCAGTTCTTC. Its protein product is CASSPGTSGASSYNEQFF.